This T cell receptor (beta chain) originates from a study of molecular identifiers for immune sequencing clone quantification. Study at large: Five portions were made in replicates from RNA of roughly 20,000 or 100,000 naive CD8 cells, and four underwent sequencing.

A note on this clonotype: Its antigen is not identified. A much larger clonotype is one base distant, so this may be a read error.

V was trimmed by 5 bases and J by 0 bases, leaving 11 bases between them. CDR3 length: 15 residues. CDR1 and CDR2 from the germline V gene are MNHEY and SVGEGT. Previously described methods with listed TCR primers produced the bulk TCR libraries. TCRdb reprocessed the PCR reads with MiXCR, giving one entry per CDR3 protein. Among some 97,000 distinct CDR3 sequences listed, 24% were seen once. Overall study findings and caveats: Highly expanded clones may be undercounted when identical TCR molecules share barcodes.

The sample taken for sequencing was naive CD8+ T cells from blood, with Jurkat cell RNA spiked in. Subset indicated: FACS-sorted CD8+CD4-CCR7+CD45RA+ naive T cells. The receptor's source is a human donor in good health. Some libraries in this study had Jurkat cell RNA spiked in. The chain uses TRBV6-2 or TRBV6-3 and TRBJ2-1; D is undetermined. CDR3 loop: CASSPDLFSYNEQFF. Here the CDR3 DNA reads TGTGCCAGCAGTCCCGACCTTTTCTCCTACAATGAGCAGTTCTTC.